This TCR beta chain was captured in a study of blood T cell repertoires in COVID-19. Assay: immunoSEQ multiplex PCR; the TCRdb copy retains only in-frame clones and omits some. The data show tens of thousands of clones, roughly four fifths seen once. Material for sequencing was peripheral blood. The sequence came from a woman older than 75 with acute or convalescent COVID-19.

The CDR3 sequence: CATSVGTRDRVYEQYF. The CDR3 DNA follows: TGTGCCACCAGCGTAGGTACCCGGGACAGAGTCTACGAGCAGTACTTC. The chain joins TRBV24-1 to TRBJ2-7; TRBD1 matches 7 bases. The CDR3 is 16 residues long. The trim removed 7 bases at V and 3 bases at J, leaving 14 bases unmatched. Germline V gene sequence: CDR1 KGHDR, CDR2 SFDVKD.